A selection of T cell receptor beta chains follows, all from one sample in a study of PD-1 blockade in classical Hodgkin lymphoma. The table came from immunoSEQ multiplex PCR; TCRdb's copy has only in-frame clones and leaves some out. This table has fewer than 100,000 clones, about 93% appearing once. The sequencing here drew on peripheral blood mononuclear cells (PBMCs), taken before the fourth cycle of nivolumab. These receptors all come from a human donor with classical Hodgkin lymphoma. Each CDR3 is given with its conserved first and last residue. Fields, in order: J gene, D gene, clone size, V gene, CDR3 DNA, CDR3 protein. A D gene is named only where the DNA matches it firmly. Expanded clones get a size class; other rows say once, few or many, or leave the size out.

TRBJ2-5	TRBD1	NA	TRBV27	TGTGCCAGCAGTTTATATGGGACAGAAAAAGAGACCCAGTACTTC	CASSLYGTEKETQYF
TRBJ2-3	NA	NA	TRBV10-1	TGCGCCAGCAGTGGATCCGGGATAAATACGCAGTATTTT	CASSGSGINTQYF
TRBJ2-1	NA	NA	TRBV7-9	TGTGCCAGCAGCTTAGGGAGGGGGCCTGGAGATGAGCAGTTCTTC	CASSLGRGPGDEQFF
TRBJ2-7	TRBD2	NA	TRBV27	TGTGCCAGCAGGACCCCGGGGGGCGGGAGGTACGAGCAGTACTTC	CASRTPGGGRYEQYF
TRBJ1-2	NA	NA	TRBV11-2	TGTGCCAGCAGCCCAAACATCAACCACGGATTCTATGGCTACACCTTC	CASSPNINHGFYGYTF
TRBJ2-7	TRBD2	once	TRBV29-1	TGCAGCGTTACGGAAAGCGGGGAAGACGAGCAGTACTTC	CSVTESGEDEQYF
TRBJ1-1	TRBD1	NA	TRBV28	TGTGCCAGCGTCCCCCAGACAGGGACCACTGAAGCTTTCTTT	CASVPQTGTTEAFF
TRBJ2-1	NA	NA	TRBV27	TGTGCCAGCAGTTTAAAGGGGCCCGACAATGAGCAGTTCTTC	CASSLKGPDNEQFF
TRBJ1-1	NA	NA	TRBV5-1	TGCGCCAGCAGCTTGGAGGCCCTGGCAGCACCAAACACTGAAGCTTTCTTT	CASSLEALAAPNTEAFF
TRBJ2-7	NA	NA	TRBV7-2	TGTGCCAGCAGCTTAGTCCCTGGCTCCTACGAGCAGTACTTC	CASSLVPGSYEQYF
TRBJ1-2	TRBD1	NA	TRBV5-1	TGCGCCAGCAGCTACCAAAACACAGGGGCAGGTGGCTACACCTTC	CASSYQNTGAGGYTF
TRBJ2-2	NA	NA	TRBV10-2	TGCGCCAGCAGGGTCCCGAGCCCCGGGGAGCTGTTTTTT	CASRVPSPGELFF
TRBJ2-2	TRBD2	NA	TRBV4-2	TGTGCCAGCAGCCAAGATCGGGTAGCGGGAGGGACCACCGGGGAGCTGTTTTTT	CASSQDRVAGGTTGELFF
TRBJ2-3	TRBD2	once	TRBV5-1	TGCGCCAGCAGCTCAGGACTAGCGGGAGGCCAGACTAGCACAGATACGCAGTATTTT	CASSSGLAGGQTSTDTQYF
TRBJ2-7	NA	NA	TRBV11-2	TGTGCCAGCAGCTCCTTTGACAGGAGCTCCTACGAGCAGTACTTC	CASSSFDRSSYEQYF
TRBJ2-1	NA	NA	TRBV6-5	TGTGCCAGCAGTATCGGTAGCAATGAGCAGTTCTTC	CASSIGSNEQFF